These 9 T cell receptor beta chains were all obtained from the same sample, sequenced in a study of blood T cell repertoires in COVID-19. TCRdb's copy holds only in-frame clones and misses some; the assay was immunoSEQ multiplex PCR. The data hold 52,000 or so clones, with roughly 87% observed a single time. Material: peripheral blood. The receptors were gathered from a man aged 40-55 years with COVID-19, enrolled during active disease.

The chain links TRBV7-6 to TRBJ2-2; 7 bases map to TRBD1. The CDR3 runs 18 residues. Trimming took 5 bases from V and 0 from J; bases not matched to a gene: 12. CDR1 is SGHVS, CDR2 FNYEAQ, per germline. In DNA, the CDR3 is TGTGCCAGCAGCCTAATCGCCCGGGACAGCGCGAACACCGGGGAGCTGTTTTTT. Translating gives CASSLIARDSANTGELFF.

The chain links TRBV11-3 to TRBJ2-7; D gene unclear. CDR1 is SGHNT and CDR2 is YENEEA in the germline V gene. V was trimmed by 4 bases and J by 6 bases, leaving 16 bases between them. The CDR3 runs to 14 residues. This CDR3 reads CASSSVLGLREQYF. In nucleotides, the CDR3 is TGTGCCAGCAGCTCGGTCCTCGGTCTCCGCGAGCAGTACTTC.

The CDR3 DNA reads TGTGCCAGCAGCTTAGATCTACTACGGAACACTGAAGCTTTCTTT. Protein sequence: CASSLDLLRNTEAFF. The chain couples TRBV7-6 to TRBJ1-1, with D uncertain. The CDR3 runs to 15 residues. Germline CDR1 and CDR2: SGHVS and FNYEAQ. V was cut by 1 base and J by 1 base, with 10 bases left in between.

The chain employs TRBV10-2 and TRBJ1-1, with D unresolved. The CDR3 contains 18 residues. The V end was cut by 5 bases, the J end by 1 base, with 23 bases between. Germline V lookup: CDR1 WSHSY, CDR2 SAAADI. The CDR3 DNA reads TGCGCCAGCAGTCCACCCGAGCGGAGTGGCCTACGGAACACTGAAGCTTTCTTT. This codes for CASSPPERSGLRNTEAFF.

The genes are TRBV27 and TRBJ2-4; 9 nucleotides line up with TRBD1. The CDR3 loop spans 16 amino acids. V shed 5 bases, J shed 0 bases, and the junction held 5 bases outside the gene matches. Germline V lookup: CDR1 MNHEY, CDR2 SMNVEV (reference sequence). CDR3 sequence reads: CASSPGQGLAKNIQYF. The CDR3 region has the DNA TGTGCCAGCAGTCCGGGACAGGGATTAGCCAAAAACATTCAGTACTTC.

The chain recombines TRBV23-1 with TRBJ2-5; possibly TRBD1 for D (6 bases). TRBV23-1 is known as an ORF, though its function is uncertain. V dropped 10 bases and J dropped 5 bases, with 14 bases sitting between them. The CDR3 has 12 residues. The CDR3 loop is CATPPQGETQYF. The CDR3 DNA sequence: TGCGCCACCCCTCCCCAGGGGGAGACCCAGTACTTC.

This clone was observed a single time. The chain couples TRBV12-3 or TRBV12-4 to TRBJ2-1; 7 positions match TRBD2. The length of the CDR3 is 13 residues. V dropped 6 bases and J dropped 8; count of bases not matched to a gene: 7. The CDR3: CASRYREAYEQFF. The CDR3 region has the DNA TGTGCCAGCAGATACCGGGAGGCGTATGAGCAGTTCTTC.

This clone was picked up one time. The chain recombines TRBV29-1 with TRBJ2-3, with 7 bases matching TRBD2. V shed 3 bases, J shed 5 bases, and the junction held 2 bases outside the gene matches. Germline V gene lookup returns CDR1 SQVTM and CDR2 ANQGSEA. The CDR3 runs to 12 residues. CDR3 residues: CSVETSLDTQYF. The CDR3 DNA is TGCAGCGTTGAGACTAGCTTAGATACGCAGTATTTT.

This clone has a handful of counts. This chain joins TRBV30 and TRBJ1-6, with a weak D call TRBD1 (5 bases). The CDR3 spans 14 residues. The germline CDR1 and CDR2 sequences are GTSNPN and SVGIG (reference sequence). V gave up 8 bases and J gave up 5 bases, with 16 bases separating them. This CDR3 reads CASRGGAHNSPLHF. CDR3 bases: TGTGCCAGCCGAGGCGGGGCCCATAATTCACCCCTCCACTTT.